This TCR beta chain was identified in a study of vaccination effects on CD4 cells after COVID-19. Study information: Vaccination of participants consisted of two doses of either the BNT162b2 or mRNA-1273 vaccine. Every well housed two million PBMC, which grew in culture alongside around 10 IU/ml IL-2 and roughly 9.8 ug/ml peptides. The study, taken as a whole, reports: Marked clonal contraction was seen in infection- and vaccine-induced clones late after vaccination. In convalescents, spike-reactive clones (those seen post-vaccine) were mainly new vaccine-induced clones.

Sequencing was performed with immunoSEQ multiplex PCR; in TCRdb, only in-frame clones are kept and a portion is missing. The sample carries tens of thousands of clones, 76% recorded once. Germline V gene sequence: CDR1 SGHTA, CDR2 FQGNSA. The V end lost 4 bases, the J end lost 1 base, and 23 bases lay between the germline ends. The CDR3 loop spans 19 amino acids. On this clone itself: Its cognate antigen is unknown.

When ten to eleven days of culture had elapsed, CD4+ T cells were isolated. The receptor was isolated from a human donor who had a prior SARS-CoV-2 infection. Sequenced here: CD4+ T cells from PBMCs cultured without peptide, sampled before COVID-19 vaccination. The chain employs TRBV7-2 and TRBJ2-1, with D maybe TRBD1 (7 bases). In DNA, the CDR3 is TGTGCCAGCAGCTCCAGGGGGGCGTCCAGAGGAGTGTCCTACAATGAGCAGTTCTTC. Its translation: CASSSRGASRGVSYNEQFF. Drawing the rest from reference TRBV7-2 and TRBJ2-1, the complete variable domain is GAGVSQSPSNKVTEKGKDVELRCDPISGHTALYWYRQSLGQGLEFLIYFQGNSAPDKSGLPSDRFSAERTGGSVSTLTIQRTQQEDSAVYLCASSSRGASRGVSYNEQFFGPGTRLTVL.